This T cell receptor (beta chain) was recovered during a study of metastatic and nonmetastatic thyroid tumors. As for the study in general: A comparison of repertoires was made across blood and tumor or nodule tissue from malignant and benign thyroid patients.

Among the patients, none had received any treatment before thyroid surgery. This CDR3 spans 13 amino acids. CDR1 and CDR2 (germline): DFQATT, SNEGSKA (reference sequence). The V and J ends lost 6 bases and 4 bases, in that order; junction bases with no gene match: 7. Under the authors' procedure: CDR3 differences across clinicopathological groups were used to build a distant-metastasis classifier for papillary thyroid cancer. MiXCR reprocessed the PCR reads for TCRdb. TCRdb's processing, not the study's, gives the V and J calls here. Seen here are about 16,000 clones, about 35% observed once, and the top ten hold roughly 7%. The study's findings and limits: It was reportedly found that TCR beta diversity was significantly higher in malignant thyroid tumors than in benign nodules, a difference seen in both blood and tumor samples.

This clone is labeled medium-sized. The antigen remains unidentified. This receptor was obtained from a female donor with papillary thyroid cancer or a benign thyroid nodule (not recorded which). Some clones in this sample may be carry-over from other donors' samples. The chain joins TRBV20-1 to TRBJ1-1; TRBD1 matches at 8 bases. Sequenced sample: tumor tissue. CDR3 nucleotides: TGCAGTGCGCAACCAGGGGGCGGCACTGAAGCTTTCTTT. Protein sequence: CSAQPGGGTEAFF.